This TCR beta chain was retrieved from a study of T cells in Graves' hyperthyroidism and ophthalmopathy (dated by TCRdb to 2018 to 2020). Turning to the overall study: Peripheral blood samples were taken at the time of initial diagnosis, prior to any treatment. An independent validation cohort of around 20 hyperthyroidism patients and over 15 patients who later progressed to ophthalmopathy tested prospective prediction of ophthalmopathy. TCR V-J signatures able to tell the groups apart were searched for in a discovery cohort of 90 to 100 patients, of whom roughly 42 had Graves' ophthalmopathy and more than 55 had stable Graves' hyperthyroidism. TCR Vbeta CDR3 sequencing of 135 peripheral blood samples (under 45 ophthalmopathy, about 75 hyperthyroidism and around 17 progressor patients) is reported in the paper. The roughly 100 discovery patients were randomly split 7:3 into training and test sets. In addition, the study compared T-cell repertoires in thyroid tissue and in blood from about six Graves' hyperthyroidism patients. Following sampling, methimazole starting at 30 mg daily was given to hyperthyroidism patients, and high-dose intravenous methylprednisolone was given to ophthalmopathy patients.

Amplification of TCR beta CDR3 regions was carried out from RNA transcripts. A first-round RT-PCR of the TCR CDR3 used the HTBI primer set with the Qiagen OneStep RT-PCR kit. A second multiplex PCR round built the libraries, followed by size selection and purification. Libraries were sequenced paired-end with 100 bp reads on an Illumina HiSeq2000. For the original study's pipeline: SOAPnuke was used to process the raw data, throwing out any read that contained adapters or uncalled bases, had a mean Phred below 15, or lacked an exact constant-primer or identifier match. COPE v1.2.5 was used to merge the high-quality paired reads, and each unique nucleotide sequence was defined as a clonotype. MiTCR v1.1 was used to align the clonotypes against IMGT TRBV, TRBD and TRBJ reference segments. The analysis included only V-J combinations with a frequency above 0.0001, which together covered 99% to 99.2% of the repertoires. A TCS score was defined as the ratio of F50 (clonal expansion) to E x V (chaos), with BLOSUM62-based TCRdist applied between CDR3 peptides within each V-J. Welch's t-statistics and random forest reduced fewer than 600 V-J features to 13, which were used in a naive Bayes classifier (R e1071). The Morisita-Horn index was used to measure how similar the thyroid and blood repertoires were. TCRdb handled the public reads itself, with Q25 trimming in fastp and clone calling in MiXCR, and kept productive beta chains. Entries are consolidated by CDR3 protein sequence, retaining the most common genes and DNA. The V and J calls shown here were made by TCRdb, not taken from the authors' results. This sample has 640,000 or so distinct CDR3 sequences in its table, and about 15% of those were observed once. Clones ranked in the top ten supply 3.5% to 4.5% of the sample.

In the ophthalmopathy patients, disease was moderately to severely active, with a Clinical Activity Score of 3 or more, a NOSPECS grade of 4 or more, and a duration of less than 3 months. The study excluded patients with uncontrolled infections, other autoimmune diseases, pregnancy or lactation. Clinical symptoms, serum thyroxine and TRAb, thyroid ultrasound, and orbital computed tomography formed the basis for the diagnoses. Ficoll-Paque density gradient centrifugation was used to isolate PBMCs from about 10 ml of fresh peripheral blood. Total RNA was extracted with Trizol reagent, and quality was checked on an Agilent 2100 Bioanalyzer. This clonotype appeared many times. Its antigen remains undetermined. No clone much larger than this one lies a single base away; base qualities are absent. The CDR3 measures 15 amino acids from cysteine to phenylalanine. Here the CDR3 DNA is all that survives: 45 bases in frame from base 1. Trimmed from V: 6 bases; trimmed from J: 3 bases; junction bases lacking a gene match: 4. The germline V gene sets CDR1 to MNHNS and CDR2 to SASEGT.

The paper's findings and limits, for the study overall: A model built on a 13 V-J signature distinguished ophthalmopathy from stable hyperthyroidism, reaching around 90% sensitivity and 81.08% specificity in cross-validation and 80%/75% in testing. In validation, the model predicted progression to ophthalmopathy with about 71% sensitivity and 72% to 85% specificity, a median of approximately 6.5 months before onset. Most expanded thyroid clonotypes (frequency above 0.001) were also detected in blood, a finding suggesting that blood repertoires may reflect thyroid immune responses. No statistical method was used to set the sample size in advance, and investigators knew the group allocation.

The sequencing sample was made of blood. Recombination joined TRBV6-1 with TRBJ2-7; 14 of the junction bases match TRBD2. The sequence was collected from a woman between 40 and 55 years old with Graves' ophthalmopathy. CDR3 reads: CASRPGLAGVYEQYF. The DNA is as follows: TGTGCCAGCAGACCGGGACTAGCGGGAGTCTACGAGCAGTACTTC.